This T cell receptor beta chain was sequenced during a study of blood T cell repertoires in COVID-19. Study background: Some COVID-19 samples were acute and others convalescent; all came from the United States, Italy and Spain. PBMCs, B-cell-depleted T cells, or T cells provided the cDNA or gDNA that made up the material.

As for this clone: A read error may account for a junction end that differs from germline.

The CDR3 totals 12 residues. Germline CDR1 and CDR2: KGHSH and LQKENI. One Seattle source followed patients from active infection through their disease course. Original analysis: Estimates of nucleated cell counts were drawn from the amplification of reference gene primers. Sequencing was performed with immunoSEQ multiplex PCR; in TCRdb, only in-frame clones are kept and a portion is missing. For V, J and clone size, that table is used; D and trimming come from the DNA. The sample yields about 440,000 clones, approximately 88% seen once. The clonotype was recovered from a woman aged 50 to 60 with COVID-19, enrolled during active disease. Input material: peripheral blood. The chain combines TRBV18 with TRBJ1-1; 9 positions agree with TRBD1. CDR3 coding DNA: TGTGCCAGCTCTCCACAGGGGGCAGTGGCTTTCTTT. Translation gives CASSPQGAVAFF.